The rows below give T cell receptor beta chains drawn from one sample of a study of blood T cell repertoires in COVID-19. TCRdb's copy holds only in-frame clones and misses some; the assay was immunoSEQ multiplex PCR. Of around 110,000 clones listed, roughly 84% are singletons. The sequencing input was PBMCs or T cells enriched from blood (not recorded which). The receptors shown here come from a woman between 25 and 40 years old who had recovered from COVID-19. CDR3s include the opening cysteine and the closing phenylalanine or tryptophan. The D gene is left open where the match is weak. Only part of the rows carry a size: once, few, many, or a class if the clone is expanded.

- TRBJ2-1 TRBV13 16 TRBD2 CASSFGGRENGNEQFF TGTGCCAGCAGCTTCGGCGGGCGGGAGAATGGCAATGAGCAGTTCTTC
- TRBJ2-7 TRBV7-7 15 TRBD1 CASSLEPGQTYEQYF TGTGCCAGCAGCTTAGAACCGGGACAGACCTACGAGCAGTACTTC
- TRBJ1-4 TRBV3-1/TRBV3-2 18 - CASSRFLSTGSRDEKLFF TGTGCCAGCAGCCGATTCCTTTCCACGGGAAGCCGAGATGAAAAACTGTTTTTT
- TRBJ1-1 TRBV19 15 - CASSLRAKMNTEAFF TGTGCCAGTAGTTTGAGGGCCAAAATGAACACTGAAGCTTTCTTT
once TRBJ1-1 TRBV2 16 - CASSEALLGRKTEAFF TGTGCCAGCAGTGAAGCGCTTCTGGGGAGGAAGACTGAAGCTTTCTTT
- TRBJ2-3 TRBV23-1 15 TRBD2 CASRGSGRATDTQYF TGCGCCAGCAGGGGTAGCGGGAGGGCCACAGATACGCAGTATTTT
- TRBJ2-7 TRBV7-9 15 TRBD2 CASSSRLAGTYEQYF TGTGCCAGCAGCTCCCGACTAGCGGGAACCTACGAGCAGTACTTC
few TRBJ1-2 TRBV7-2 13 - CASSSQINYGYTF TGTGCCAGCAGCTCACAGATTAACTATGGCTACACCTTC
- TRBJ2-7 TRBV5-1 16 - CASSLESLAFSYEQYF TGCGCCAGCAGCTTGGAGTCCCTAGCGTTTTCCTACGAGCAGTACTTC
- TRBJ2-3 TRBV5-6 16 TRBD2 CASSERTGTRGDTQYF TGTGCCAGCAGCGAAAGGACCGGGACTAGGGGGGATACGCAGTATTTT
- TRBJ2-3 TRBV4-2 14 - CASSQVLSTDTQYF TGTGCCAGCAGCCAAGTTCTCAGCACAGATACGCAGTATTTT
- TRBJ2-7 TRBV25-1 15 TRBD1 CASSVRDRGAYEQYF TGTGCCAGCAGTGTAAGGGACAGGGGGGCCTACGAGCAGTACTTC
- TRBJ1-1 TRBV28 15 - CASSWGGYRVTEAFF TGTGCCAGCAGTTGGGGGGGGTACAGGGTCACTGAAGCTTTCTTT
- TRBJ2-7 TRBV7-2 17 TRBD2 CASSLDSRASGYYEQYF TGTGCCAGCAGCTTAGACTCGAGAGCTAGCGGATACTACGAGCAGTACTTC
- TRBJ2-7 TRBV25-1 15 TRBD1 CASSKYRDRPGEQYF TGTGCCAGCAGTAAATACCGGGACAGGCCGGGGGAGCAGTACTTC
- TRBJ2-7 TRBV4-3 13 - CASSQEPEYEQYF TGCGCCAGCAGCCAAGAACCCGAGTACGAGCAGTACTTC
- TRBJ1-1 TRBV12-5 16 - CASGLVLGSRSEEAFF TGTGCTAGTGGTTTGGTACTTGGCAGCCGTAGCGAAGAAGCTTTCTTT
- TRBJ1-5 TRBV6-1 16 - CASSEVAGAGNQPQHF TGTGCCAGCAGTGAAGTTGCGGGGGCGGGCAATCAGCCCCAGCATTTT
- TRBJ1-3 TRBV4-2 14 - CASSKAGSGNTIYF TGTGCCAGCTCCAAGGCGGGATCTGGAAACACCATATATTTT
- TRBJ1-5 TRBV5-1 13 - CASSIGQNQPQHF TGCGCCAGCAGCATTGGACAGAATCAGCCCCAGCATTTT
- TRBJ2-3 TRBV28 11 TRBD1 CASSLGQGEYF TGTGCCAGCAGTTTAGGACAGGGCGAGTATTTT
- TRBJ2-5 TRBV24-1 16 - CATSDPGAGGRETQYF TGTGCCACCAGTGACCCCGGCGCAGGCGGGCGAGAGACCCAGTACTTC
- TRBJ2-3 TRBV10-3 14 TRBD2 CATRLAENTDTQYF TGTGCCACCCGACTAGCGGAAAACACAGATACGCAGTATTTT
many TRBJ2-3 TRBV30 13 - CAWSMAGSDTQYF TGTGCCTGGAGTATGGCGGGGTCCGATACGCAGTATTTT
- TRBJ2-7 TRBV28 17 TRBD2 CASSPSWWSGSAKEQYF TGTGCCAGCAGTCCCTCCTGGTGGAGCGGGAGCGCGAAGGAGCAGTACTTC
- TRBJ1-1 TRBV7-2 15 TRBD1 CASSLATGVNTEAFF TGTGCCAGCAGCTTAGCGACAGGGGTGAACACTGAAGCTTTCTTT
- TRBJ1-5 TRBV7-8 17 TRBD1 CASSTRQGGDGNQPQHF TGTGCCAGCAGCACCCGACAGGGAGGCGATGGCAATCAGCCCCAGCATTTT
- TRBJ2-1 TRBV2 11 - CASRRRNEQFF TGTGCCAGCAGGAGGCGGAATGAGCAGTTCTTC